This TCR beta chain was retrieved from a study of blood T cell repertoires in COVID-19. Overall study: The study drew acute and convalescent COVID-19 samples from the United States, Italy and Spain. Sources were T cells, B-cell-depleted T cells, or PBMCs; the material itself was cDNA or gDNA.

J gave up 2 bases and V 0 bases, and 3 bases lay outside the gene matches. This CDR3 has 15 residues. Per the germline V gene, CDR1 is MNHEY and CDR2 is SVGAGI. In the authors' methods: Estimation of nucleated cell counts was performed using reference gene primer amplification. TCRdb keeps only in-frame clones here, not all; method: immunoSEQ multiplex PCR. V, J and clone size were drawn from that table, and D and trimming were deduced from the DNA. The sample has tens of thousands of clones; more than 75% are singletons. This clonotype was sampled from an elderly woman with active COVID-19. V gene TRBV6-5 combines with J gene TRBJ2-7, with TRBD2 identical over 8 bases. The sequencing input was peripheral blood. The CDR3 bases are TGTGCCAGCAGTTACTCTAGCGGGAATCCCTACGAGCAGTACTTC. Translated: CASSYSSGNPYEQYF.